This entry features one T cell receptor (beta chain) sequence. Nashville, Tennessee was home to all donors, who were Caucasian adults. The assay was immunoSEQ multiplex PCR, and TCRdb's table has in-frame clones only and misses some. The profile shows 2.5 million or so clones, over 85% of them singletons. This specimen belongs to a study of shared clonotypes between healthy human individuals. Study context: The plates for each donor numbered three CD4 naive, three CD4 memory, two CD8 naive and one CD8 memory.

The sequencing sample was made of naive CD4+ T cells sorted from blood. Subset noted: CD45RA+ positively selected. This sequence was found in a man younger than 30 in good health.

The CDR3 coding sequence is TGTGCCAGCAGATTAAGACAAATTAGCACAGATACGCAGTATTTT. Translation gives CASRLRQISTDTQYF. The V call is TRBV27, the J call TRBJ2-3; D is uncertain. CDR1 and CDR2 (germline): MNHEY, SMNVEV (reference sequence). Between the trimmed V and J ends, which lost 6 bases and 0 bases, there was a span of 13 bases. CDR3 length equals 15 residues.